Shown below are 9 T cell receptor beta chains from a single sample sequenced in a study of T cell responses to AZD1222 COVID-19 vaccine. Libraries were prepared by immunoSEQ multiplex PCR; TCRdb keeps only in-frame clonotypes and omits some of them. The table includes approximately 99,000 clones, about 86% detected once. This sample comprised peripheral blood, obtained on day 0 of AZD1222 vaccination. The source is an adult in good health.

The V gene is TRBV19, the J gene TRBJ1-5, with D possibly matching TRBD1 (5 bases). Germline assignment: CDR1 LNHDA and CDR2 SQIVND (reference sequence). Trimming removed 2 bases at V and 5 bases at J, with 7 bases between. The CDR3 consists of 13 residues. CDR3 sequence (DNA): TGTGCCAGTAGTATAATAGGGGATCAGCCCCAGCATTTT. Protein sequence: CASSIIGDQPQHF.

The genes are TRBV7-9 and TRBJ1-2, with D perhaps TRBD1 (5 bases). V was shortened by 8 bases and J by 5 bases, with 18 bases between the two germline ends. Germline CDR1 is SEHNR and CDR2 is FQNEAQ (reference sequence). The length of the CDR3 is 14 residues. CDR3 residues: CASQSGAATYGYTF. CDR3 coding DNA: TGTGCCAGCCAAAGTGGGGCAGCTACTTATGGCTACACCTTC.

The chain couples TRBV28 to TRBJ1-4, with D possibly matching TRBD1 (5 bases). This CDR3 comprises 15 residues. V was pared by 7 bases and J by 8 bases, with 20 bases between. Germline V CDR1 and CDR2: MDHEN, SYDVKM. The CDR3 spells CASTTQAGGVEKLFF. CDR3 in DNA: TGTGCCAGCACCACACAGGCAGGTGGAGTGGAAAAACTGTTTTTT.

The V gene is TRBV24-1, the J gene TRBJ2-1, with TRBD2 identical over 7 bases. V gave up 9 bases and J gave up 8 bases; unmatched junction bases: 6. The CDR3 is 12 residues long. CDR1 is KGHDR and CDR2 is SFDVKD in the germline V gene. In DNA form, the CDR3 reads TGTGCCACCGGGGGGGATAGGGATGAGCAGTTCTTC. The encoded protein is CATGGDRDEQFF.

The chain joins TRBV7-2 to TRBJ2-1; D perhaps matches TRBD2 (5 bases). Between the trimmed V and J ends, which lost 2 bases and 8 bases, there was a span of 13 bases. The CDR3 has 14 amino acids. Per germline, CDR1 SGHTA and CDR2 FQGNSA. The CDR3: CASSLLDLTHEQFF. The DNA of the CDR3 is TGTGCCAGCAGCTTACTGGACTTAACTCATGAGCAGTTCTTC.

The chain carries TRBV7-8 and TRBJ2-7, with TRBD2 matching over 7 bases. With 5 bases clipped from V and 1 base from J, the junction kept 14 bases outside the gene matches. This CDR3 spans 17 amino acids. Germline V gene lookup returns CDR1 SGHVS and CDR2 FQNEAQ. This chain's CDR3 is CASSRGVGAVWSYEQYF. DNA for the CDR3: TGTGCCAGCAGCCGGGGGGTAGGGGCTGTCTGGTCCTACGAGCAGTACTTC.

V and J are TRBV30 and TRBJ2-3, with 9 positions matching TRBD2. Per the germline V gene, CDR1 is GTSNPN and CDR2 is SVGIG (reference sequence). Unmatched junction bases numbered 7, after V lost 1 base and J lost 5 bases. CDR3 length equals 15 residues. CDR3 sequence: CAWSGAGGQVDTQYF. The CDR3 DNA reads TGTGCCTGGAGTGGGGCGGGGGGGCAAGTAGATACGCAGTATTTT.

The chain carries TRBV20-1 and TRBJ1-5; maybe TRBD1 (6 bases). The germline gives CDR1 DFQATT, CDR2 SNEGSKA (reference sequence). The CDR3 runs to 13 residues. Deletions cut 3 bases from V and 4 bases from J, with 10 bases between. For the CDR3, the DNA is TGCAGTGCTAGTGCGACAGGAAATCAGCCCCAGCATTTT. It encodes CSASATGNQPQHF.

The V call is TRBV7-8, the J call TRBJ2-7; 8 bases map to TRBD1. There are 14 residues in the CDR3. The germline V gene has CDR1 SGHVS and CDR2 FQNEAQ. J gave up 3 bases and V 5 bases, and 6 bases lay outside the gene matches. The CDR3 region has the DNA TGTGCCAGCAGCCGTCGGACAGGGAGCTACGAGCAGTACTTC. It encodes CASSRRTGSYEQYF.